This T cell receptor (beta chain) was retrieved from a study of beta chain features in type 1 diabetes. Purity above 98% was achieved in all sorted populations. The V end lost 3 bases, the J end lost 12 bases, and 12 bases lay between the germline ends. The CDR3 covers 11 residues. Germline V gives CDR1 DFQATT, CDR2 SNEGSKA (reference sequence). Study-level points and caveats: Shortening that was moderate but significant affected the TCRB CDR3s of Type 1 diabetes patients in all four CD4+ subsets. Fewer insertions but more deletions were seen at VDJ junctions in type 1 diabetes patients. Still unanswered here is whether HLA type influences TCRB rearrangement.

Regarding this clone: Its target is unknown.

Since all of the isolated RNA was reverse transcribed, expressed TCRB transcripts were what got sequenced. Samples of naive, central memory and regulatory T cells yielded a mean of about 3.5 million reads. Assay used: immunoSEQ multiplex PCR; TCRdb lists only in-frame clones, some missing. This table holds a few hundred thousand clones, 20% to 25% found once. The chain combines TRBV20-1 with TRBJ2-1; tentatively, D is TRBD1 (6 bases). The receptor comes from a woman aged 30 to 39 with type 1 diabetes. The sequencing input was naive CD4+ T cells from blood. The CDR3 reads CSARLRTAQFF. The DNA for the CDR3 is TGCAGTGCTAGGCTGAGGACAGCGCAGTTCTTC.